Listed below are T cell receptor beta chains from one sample, sequenced in a study of CD8 T cells in Susac syndrome. TCRdb reprocessed the immunoSEQ multiplex PCR reads via MiXCR and lists one record per CDR3 protein. The sample carries 200,000 to 250,000 distinct CDR3 sequences, around 95% recorded once. The sequenced material came from CD4+ T cells from PBMCs. The source is a human donor with multiple sclerosis. CDR3s include the opening cysteine and the closing phenylalanine or tryptophan. A D gene is named only where the DNA matches it firmly. The listing skips clone size in some rows; elsewhere it reads once, few, many or a size class.

j_call clone_size d_call v_call cdr3_aa cdr3_nt
TRBJ2-3 once NA TRBV29-1 CSVVFTDTQYF TGCAGCGTTGTATTTACAGATACGCAGTATTTT
TRBJ1-5 NA TRBD1 TRBV27 CASSRDSLGPTSNQPQHF TGTGCCAGCAGTAGGGACAGTTTGGGACCCACTAGCAATCAGCCCCAGCATTTT
TRBJ1-1 NA TRBD1 TRBV20-1 CSANYRGLEAFF TGCAGTGCTAATTACAGGGGACTTGAAGCTTTCTTT
TRBJ2-7 NA TRBD1 TRBV7-9 CASSARDRGRNEQYF TGTGCCAGCAGCGCCCGGGACAGGGGGCGTAACGAGCAGTACTTC
TRBJ1-2 NA NA TRBV19 CASSLGTDSYGYTF TGTGCCAGTAGCCTGGGTACGGACAGCTATGGCTACACCTTC
TRBJ1-1 NA NA TRBV19 CASSSLDLMNTEAFF TGTGCCAGTAGTTCCCTGGACCTCATGAACACTGAAGCTTTCTTT
TRBJ1-1 NA NA TRBV14 CASSQEVETEAFF TGTGCCAGCAGCCAAGAGGTCGAGACTGAAGCTTTCTTT
TRBJ2-7 NA NA TRBV7-9 CASSLLGGAAGEQYF TGTGCCAGCAGCCTCCTGGGGGGGGCGGCTGGGGAGCAGTACTTC
TRBJ2-1 NA TRBD2 TRBV7-9 CASSLDQGLASVF TGTGCCAGCAGCTTAGATCAGGGACTAGCAAGTGTCTTC
TRBJ2-5 NA TRBD2 TRBV20-1 CSARSYLGTSGGLYQETQYF TGCAGTGCTAGATCCTACCTCGGGACTAGCGGGGGGCTGTACCAAGAGACCCAGTACTTC
TRBJ2-1 NA NA TRBV19 CASSEGYNEQFF TGTGCCAGTAGCGAGGGCTACAATGAGCAGTTCTTC
TRBJ2-4 NA NA TRBV15 CATSRDTWDIQYF TGTGCCACCAGCAGAGATACCTGGGACATTCAGTACTTC
TRBJ2-2 NA NA TRBV4-2 CASSQETASAGELFF TGTGCCAGCAGCCAAGAAACAGCGAGCGCCGGGGAGCTGTTTTTT
TRBJ2-4 once NA TRBV2 CASSETTLAKNIQYF TGTGCCAGCAGTGAAACCACACTAGCCAAAAACATTCAGTACTTC
TRBJ2-3 NA TRBD2 TRBV29-1 CSVDSGGVTDTQYF TGCAGCGTTGATTCGGGGGGGGTCACAGATACGCAGTATTTT
TRBJ1-2 NA TRBD1 TRBV28 CASSLPTGGNGYTF TGTGCCAGCAGTTTACCGACAGGGGGAAATGGCTACACCTTC
TRBJ1-4 NA NA TRBV25-1 CASSERGRGNEKLFF TGTGCCAGCAGTGAACGGGGGCGGGGAAATGAAAAACTGTTTTTT
TRBJ1-2 NA TRBD1 TRBV4-1 CASSHVGQGPLYGYTF TGCGCCAGCAGCCACGTGGGACAGGGGCCCCTCTATGGCTACACCTTC
TRBJ2-2 NA NA TRBV7-9 CASSLASGELFF TGTGCCAGCAGCTTAGCCTCCGGGGAGCTGTTTTTT
TRBJ2-2 NA TRBD2 TRBV27 CASAISPGLASRDTGELFF TGTGCCAGCGCCATTTCCCCGGGACTAGCGAGTCGTGACACCGGGGAGCTGTTTTTT
TRBJ1-2 NA NA TRBV3-1 CASSQELGGRGGYTF TGTGCCAGCAGCCAAGAACTAGGGGGGCGCGGGGGCTACACCTTC
TRBJ1-2 once TRBD1 TRBV6-1 CASSGPPGQGTGGYTF TGTGCCAGCAGTGGGCCTCCGGGACAGGGCACCGGTGGCTACACCTTC
TRBJ1-5 NA NA TRBV19 CASRKAGSANQPQHF TGTGCCAGTAGGAAAGCAGGGAGCGCCAATCAGCCCCAGCATTTT
TRBJ2-2 once TRBD1 TRBV29-1 CSVEGQGRDTGELFF TGCAGCGTTGAAGGACAGGGGCGGGACACCGGGGAGCTGTTTTTT
TRBJ2-3 NA TRBD2 TRBV19 CASDREGGAQYF TGTGCCAGTGATCGGGAGGGGGGGGCGCAGTATTTT
TRBJ1-3 once NA TRBV7-2 CASSLTGTGISGNTIYF TGTGCCAGCAGCTTAACCGGGACGGGAATCTCTGGAAACACCATATATTTT
TRBJ2-6 NA NA TRBV7-2 CASSLDKNANVLTF TGTGCCAGCAGCCTGGACAAAAACGCCAACGTCCTGACTTTC
TRBJ1-1 few NA TRBV6-6 CASSNKMGQNTEAFF TGTGCCAGCAGTAACAAAATGGGACAGAACACTGAAGCTTTCTTT
TRBJ2-5 few TRBD2 TRBV7-3 CASSLQAGGPGETQYF TGTGCCAGCAGCCTACAAGCGGGAGGGCCGGGGGAGACCCAGTACTTC
TRBJ2-4 NA NA TRBV11-2 CASSLRFFAYTKNIQYF TGTGCCAGCAGCCTACGTTTTTTCGCGTACACCAAAAACATTCAGTACTTC
TRBJ2-3 NA NA TRBV11-2 CASSFEGVSTDTQYF TGTGCCAGCAGCTTTGAGGGCGTAAGCACAGATACGCAGTATTTT
TRBJ1-2 NA NA TRBV18 CASSPPNPYYTF TGTGCCAGCTCACCACCGAACCCGTACTACACCTTC
TRBJ2-1 once TRBD2 TRBV18 CASSHPSGRAGEQFF TGTGCCAGCTCACATCCTAGCGGGAGGGCCGGTGAGCAGTTCTTC
TRBJ2-5 NA TRBD1 TRBV5-6 CASSRGQGKETQYF TGTGCCAGCAGTCGAGGACAGGGGAAGGAGACCCAGTACTTC
TRBJ1-2 NA TRBD1 TRBV6-5 CASSSRDRGYGYTF TGTGCCAGCAGTTCCCGGGACAGGGGCTATGGCTACACCTTC
TRBJ2-7 NA NA TRBV28 CASSYSWSYEQYF TGTGCCAGCAGTTACTCGTGGTCCTACGAGCAGTACTTC
TRBJ1-3 NA NA TRBV7-7 CASSLAPQGTGNTIYF TGTGCTAGCAGCTTAGCCCCCCAGGGTACTGGAAACACCATATATTTT
TRBJ1-1 NA NA TRBV5-1 CASGGGLGMNTEAFF TGCGCCAGTGGGGGGGGGCTAGGGATGAACACTGAAGCTTTCTTT
TRBJ2-3 NA TRBD2 TRBV5-1 CASSLPSGSGTDTQYF TGCGCCAGCAGCTTGCCTAGCGGGAGTGGCACAGATACGCAGTATTTT
TRBJ2-5 NA NA TRBV29-1 CSVDTGRGASETQYF TGCAGCGTTGACACGGGTAGGGGGGCATCGGAGACCCAGTACTTC
TRBJ2-2 once NA TRBV5-1 CASSLAGFANTGELFF TGCGCCAGCAGCTTGGCGGGGTTCGCGAACACCGGGGAGCTGTTTTTT